These 17 T cell receptor beta chains originate from one sample sequenced in a study of cytomegalovirus exposure and HLA in healthy donors. It was with 60 Vbeta and 13 Jbeta primers that the PCR ran. Profiled with immunoSEQ multiplex PCR; TCRdb holds only in-frame clones, not every one. The data hold around 100,000 clones, with roughly 70% observed a single time. The sample comprised PBMCs. Receptors originate from a woman aged 45-65 years in good health and CMV-seronegative.

The rearrangement uses TRBV7-6 and TRBJ2-1; 12 bases agree with TRBD2. The junction had 7 bases not matched to a gene; V was cut back by 5 bases and J by 5 bases. The CDR3 contains 16 residues. Looked up from germline, CDR1 is SGHVS and CDR2 is FNYEAQ. CDR3 in DNA: TGTGCCAGCAGCCCAAGACTAGCGGGGGATCACAATGAGCAGTTCTTC. Amino acid sequence: CASSPRLAGDHNEQFF.

This clone was observed a few times. The chain links TRBV27 to TRBJ1-5, with 7 bases identical to TRBD1. CDR1 is MNHEY and CDR2 is SMNVEV in the germline V gene (reference sequence). CDR3 length equals 15 residues. The trim removed 7 bases at V and 6 bases at J, leaving 12 bases unmatched. The CDR3 nucleotides are TGTGCCAGCATGGCGGCAGGGGGAGAGAGTCAGCCCCAGCATTTT. The encoded protein is CASMAAGGESQPQHF.

This clone showed up just a few times. The V gene is TRBV2, the J gene TRBJ2-3, with 7 bases lining up with TRBD2. Germline V gene data show CDR1 as SNHLY and CDR2 as FYNNEI. The CDR3 loop spans 13 amino acids. J was trimmed by 2 bases and V by 7 bases; bases with no gene match: 3. The CDR3 protein is CASTGLVTDTQYF. The CDR3 DNA is TGTGCCAGCACAGGACTAGTCACAGATACGCAGTATTTT.

The genes are TRBV7-8 and TRBJ2-1; 9 nucleotides match TRBD1. This CDR3 contains 15 residues. CDR1 is SGHVS and CDR2 is FQNEAQ in the germline V gene. Trimming at V came to 4 bases and at J to 9 bases, leaving 10 bases not matched to a gene. The CDR3, as DNA: TGTGCCAGCAGCTCCCGGACAGGGGAATTGGTTGAGCAGTTCTTC. The encoded protein is CASSSRTGELVEQFF.

The CDR3, as DNA: TGTGCCAGCAGCTTAGGAGCGGGAGGGTACAATGAGCAGTTCTTC. Its translation: CASSLGAGGYNEQFF. The chain joins TRBV7-9 to TRBJ2-1, with 10 positions matching TRBD2. The germline V gene has CDR1 SEHNR and CDR2 FQNEAQ (reference sequence). Losses at the gene ends were 1 base for V and 4 bases for J; bases not matched to a gene: 1. This CDR3 is 15 amino acids long. The full variable domain, completed using reference TRBV7-9 and TRBJ2-1, is DTGVSQNPRHKITKRGQNVTFRCDPISEHNRLYWYRQTLGQGPEFLTYFQNEAQLEKSRLLSDRFSAERPKGSFSTLEIQRTEQGDSAMYLCASSLGAGGYNEQFFGPGTRLTVL.

The J gene is TRBJ2-1, the V gene TRBV19, with D unresolved. Germline V lookup: CDR1 LNHDA, CDR2 SQIVND (reference sequence). The CDR3 totals 13 residues. Deletions cut 7 bases from V and 1 base from J, with 8 bases between. This CDR3 is CASNEVSYNEQFF. The CDR3 bases are TGTGCCAGTAACGAGGTTTCCTACAATGAGCAGTTCTTC.

The CDR3 bases are TGCGCCAGCAGCCAAGGTCGAACACTAGCGGGAGCGGGGGAGCAGTTCTTC. This encodes CASSQGRTLAGAGEQFF. The chain links TRBV4-1 to TRBJ2-1; 11 bases are a match to TRBD2. The CDR3 covers 17 residues. Germline CDR1 is MGHRA and CDR2 is YSYEKL. Trimming took 1 base from V and 10 from J; bases not matched to a gene: 12.

This clone was seen a handful of times. The chain is built from TRBV7-2 and TRBJ2-2; D may be TRBD2 (6 bases). Germline values: CDR1 SGHTA, CDR2 FQGNSA. The germline V and J ends were trimmed by 5 bases and 9 bases, with 10 bases remaining between them. This CDR3 has 12 residues. The CDR3 reads CASSILARELFF. In DNA, the CDR3 is TGTGCCAGCAGCATCCTAGCGAGGGAGCTGTTTTTT.

The chain is built from TRBV5-6 and TRBJ2-4; 10 nucleotides align to TRBD2. The CDR3 loop spans 16 amino acids. Germline trimming cut 3 bases from V and 3 bases from J; bases unmatched to any gene: 6. CDR1 and CDR2 (germline): SGHDT, YYEEEE. The DNA for the CDR3 is TGTGCCAGCAGCTCACGGACTAGCGGACTCAAAAACATTCAGTACTTC. Its protein product is CASSSRTSGLKNIQYF.

The J gene is TRBJ1-3, the V gene TRBV19, with no clear D. V lost 2 bases and J 0 bases, leaving 11 bases between the germline ends. Germline V CDR1 and CDR2: LNHDA, SQIVND (reference sequence). This CDR3 contains 16 residues. The CDR3 reads CASSILADLSGNTIYF. DNA for the CDR3: TGTGCCAGTAGTATACTCGCGGATCTCTCTGGAAACACCATATATTTT.

This clone was found a few times. The chain employs TRBV5-1 and TRBJ1-6; no firm D call. CDR1 and CDR2 (germline): SGHRS, YFSETQ. The CDR3 covers 16 residues. Deletions cut 0 bases from V and 9 bases from J, with 16 bases between. The CDR3 region is CASSLGIGGTPSPLHF. CDR3 DNA sequence: TGCGCCAGCAGCTTGGGGATTGGAGGAACCCCTTCACCCCTCCACTTT. Combining the CDR3 with reference TRBV5-1 and TRBJ1-6 gives the whole variable domain KAGVTQTPRYLIKTRGQQVTLSCSPISGHRSVSWYQQTPGQGLQFLFEYFSETQRNKGNFPGRFSGRQFSNSRSEMNVSTLELGDSALYLCASSLGIGGTPSPLHFGNGTRLTVT.

The rearrangement links TRBV15 to TRBJ1-1; maybe TRBD1 (5 bases). V lost 5 bases, J lost 1 base, and 8 bases lay in between. This CDR3 is 13 amino acids long. Germline V gives CDR1 LNHNV, CDR2 YYDKDF (reference sequence). The CDR3 sequence is CATSRDWNTEAFF. Written as DNA, the CDR3 is TGTGCCACCAGCCGGGACTGGAACACTGAAGCTTTCTTT.

The J gene is TRBJ1-1, the V gene TRBV30, with D unresolved. The CDR3 sequence is 11 residues long. Per the germline V gene, CDR1 is GTSNPN and CDR2 is SVGIG (reference sequence). Trimming left V 2 bases short and J 7 bases short, with 8 bases between. CDR3 region: CAWSRRYEAFF. In DNA form, the CDR3 reads TGTGCCTGGAGTCGCAGGTATGAAGCTTTCTTT.

The chain couples TRBV7-9 to TRBJ2-1; 10 nucleotides agree with TRBD2. This CDR3 region has 16 residues. The V gene's germline CDR1 is SEHNR and CDR2 FQNEAQ (reference sequence). With 1 base clipped from V and 3 bases from J, the junction kept 3 bases outside the gene matches. The CDR3: CASSLGTSGIYNEQFF. The CDR3 DNA reads as TGTGCCAGCAGCTTAGGGACTAGCGGCATCTACAATGAGCAGTTCTTC.

Here the CDR3 DNA reads TGTGCCAGCAGTTTTGGGCAGGGGCCCCTCCACTTT. Its protein is CASSFGQGPLHF. This chain joins TRBV27 and TRBJ1-6; D perhaps matches TRBD1 (6 bases). The length of the CDR3 is 12 residues. In germline, CDR1 is MNHEY, CDR2 SMNVEV (reference sequence). Trimming took off 3 bases at V and 13 bases at J, with 10 bases between the two ends.

This clone was detected only once. The rearrangement links TRBV10-3 to TRBJ2-1; a possible D gene is TRBD2 (5 bases). The V end lost 0 bases, the J end lost 4 bases, and 10 bases lay between the germline ends. Germline assignment: CDR1 ENHRY and CDR2 SYGVKD. The CDR3 spans 15 residues. The CDR3 reads CAISESRERYNEQFF. In nucleotides, the CDR3 is TGTGCCATCAGTGAGTCTAGGGAGAGATACAATGAGCAGTTCTTC.

This clone has only a few counts. This rearrangement joins TRBV29-1 to TRBJ2-6, with a possible D match to TRBD2 (5 bases). The CDR3 loop spans 14 amino acids. Germline CDR1 reads SQVTM; CDR2 reads ANQGSEA. Trimming pared 2 bases from V and 0 bases from J, leaving 5 bases between. The CDR3 loop is CSVERGSGANVLTF. The CDR3 DNA is TGCAGCGTTGAACGGGGCTCTGGGGCCAACGTCCTGACTTTC.